This T cell receptor beta chain was sequenced during a study of cytomegalovirus exposure and HLA in healthy donors. V lost 2 bases to trimming and J lost 0 bases, with 13 bases between them. This CDR3 contains 16 residues. CDR1 and CDR2 (germline): WSHSY, SAAADI. To note about this clone: Its cognate antigen is unknown.

Study results and caveats: Roughly uniform sequencing depth across donors was assumed, possibly incorrectly. Reportedly, a later analysis found an Asian-associated ancestry cluster had fewer N-insertions than the roughly 700-donor mean.

PCR amplification relied on 60 Vbeta primers (plus 13 Jbeta primers). Assay: immunoSEQ multiplex PCR; the TCRdb copy retains only in-frame clones and omits some. The table includes more than 100,000 clones, 75% to 85% detected once. The V gene is TRBV10-2, the J gene TRBJ1-2, with D perhaps TRBD1 (5 bases). Sequenced input: PBMCs. The receptor's source is a woman between 18 and 30 years old in good health and CMV-seropositive. CDR3 in amino acids: CASSEMGTPANYGYTF. The CDR3 DNA reads TGCGCCAGCAGTGAGATGGGGACTCCCGCTAACTATGGCTACACCTTC.